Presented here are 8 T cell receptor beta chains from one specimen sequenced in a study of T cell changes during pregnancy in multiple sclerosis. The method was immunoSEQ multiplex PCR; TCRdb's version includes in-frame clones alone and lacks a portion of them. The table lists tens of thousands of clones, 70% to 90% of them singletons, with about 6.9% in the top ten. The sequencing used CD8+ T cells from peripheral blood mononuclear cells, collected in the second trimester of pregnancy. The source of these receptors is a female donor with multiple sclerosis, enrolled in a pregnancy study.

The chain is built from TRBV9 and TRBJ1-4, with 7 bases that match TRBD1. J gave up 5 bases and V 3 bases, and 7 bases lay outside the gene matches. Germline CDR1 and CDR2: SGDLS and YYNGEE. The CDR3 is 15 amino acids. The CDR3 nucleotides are TGTGCCAGCAGCGCGAGGGGGCGCGAGAATGAAAAACTGTTTTTT. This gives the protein CASSARGRENEKLFF.

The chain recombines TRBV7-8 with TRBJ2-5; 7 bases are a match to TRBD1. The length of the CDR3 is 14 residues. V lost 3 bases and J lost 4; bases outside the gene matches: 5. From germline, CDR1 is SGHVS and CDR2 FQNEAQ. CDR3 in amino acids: CASSFDKGAETQYF. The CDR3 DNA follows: TGTGCCAGCAGCTTTGACAAGGGGGCAGAGACCCAGTACTTC.

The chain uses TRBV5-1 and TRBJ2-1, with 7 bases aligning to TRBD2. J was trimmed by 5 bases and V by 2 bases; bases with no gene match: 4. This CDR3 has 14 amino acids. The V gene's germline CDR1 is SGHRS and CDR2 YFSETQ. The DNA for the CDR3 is TGCGCCAGCAGCTTCCCCGGGACTAACAATGAGCAGTTCTTC. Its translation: CASSFPGTNNEQFF. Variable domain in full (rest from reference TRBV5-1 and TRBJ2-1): KAGVTQTPRYLIKTRGQQVTLSCSPISGHRSVSWYQQTPGQGLQFLFEYFSETQRNKGNFPGRFSGRQFSNSRSEMNVSTLELGDSALYLCASSFPGTNNEQFFGPGTRLTVL.

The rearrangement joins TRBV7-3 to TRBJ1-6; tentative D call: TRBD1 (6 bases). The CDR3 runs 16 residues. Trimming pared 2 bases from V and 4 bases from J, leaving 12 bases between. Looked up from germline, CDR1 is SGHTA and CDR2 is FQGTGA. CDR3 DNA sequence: TGTGCCAGCAGCTTACTTGGGACACCATATAATTCACCCCTCCACTTT. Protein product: CASSLLGTPYNSPLHF.

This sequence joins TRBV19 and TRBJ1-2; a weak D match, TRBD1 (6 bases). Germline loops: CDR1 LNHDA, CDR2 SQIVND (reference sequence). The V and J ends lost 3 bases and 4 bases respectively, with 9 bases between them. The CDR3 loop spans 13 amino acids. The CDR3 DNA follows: TGTGCCAGTAGTATGGGGGCAGTCTATGGCTACACCTTC. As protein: CASSMGAVYGYTF.

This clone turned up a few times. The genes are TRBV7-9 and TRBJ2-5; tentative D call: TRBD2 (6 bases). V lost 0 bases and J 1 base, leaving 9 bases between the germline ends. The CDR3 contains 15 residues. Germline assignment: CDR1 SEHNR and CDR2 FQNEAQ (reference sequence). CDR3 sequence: CASSLAGLGQETQYF. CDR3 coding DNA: TGTGCCAGCAGCTTAGCGGGACTCGGCCAAGAGACCCAGTACTTC.

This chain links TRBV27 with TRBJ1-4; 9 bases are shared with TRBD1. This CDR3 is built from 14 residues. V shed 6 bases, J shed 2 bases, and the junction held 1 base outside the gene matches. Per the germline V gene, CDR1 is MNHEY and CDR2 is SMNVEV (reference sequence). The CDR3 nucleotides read TGTGCCAGCAGAACAGGGGGCACTAATGAAAAACTGTTTTTT. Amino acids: CASRTGGTNEKLFF.

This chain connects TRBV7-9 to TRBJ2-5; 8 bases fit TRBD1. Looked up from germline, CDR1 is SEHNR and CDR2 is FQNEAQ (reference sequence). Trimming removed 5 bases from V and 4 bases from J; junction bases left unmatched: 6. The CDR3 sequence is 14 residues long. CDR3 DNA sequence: TGTGCCAGCAGCGAATGGACAGGGAGAGAGACCCAGTACTTC. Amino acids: CASSEWTGRETQYF.